The 15 T cell receptor beta chains presented below share a single source sample, sequenced in a study of blood T cell repertoires in COVID-19. Repertoires were generated with immunoSEQ multiplex PCR, while TCRdb's copy carries only in-frame clones and drops some. The sample carries 200,000 to 250,000 clones, approximately 82% recorded once. Input material: peripheral blood. The source is a woman older than 75 with acute or convalescent COVID-19.

J is TRBJ2-7 and V is TRBV4-2, with TRBD2 matching over 7 bases. Germline-derived CDR1 and CDR2 are LGHNA and YNFKEQ. The CDR3 runs to 15 residues. After removal of 4 bases from V and 3 bases from J, the junction contained 9 bases not matched to a gene. As DNA, the CDR3 is TGTGCCAGCAGCCCCTCAGCGGGAAACAACTACGAGCAGTACTTC. It specifies CASSPSAGNNYEQYF.

The rearrangement joins TRBV7-2 to TRBJ1-1; 10 bases are a match to TRBD1. V shed 7 bases, J shed 1 base, and the junction held 6 bases outside the gene matches. The germline CDR1 and CDR2 sequences are SGHTA and FQGNSA. This CDR3 contains 15 residues. Written as DNA, the CDR3 is TGTGCCAGCACGCCGACAGGGGGCCGGAACACTGAAGCTTTCTTT. It specifies CASTPTGGRNTEAFF.

The chain uses TRBV5-4 and TRBJ2-7, with a tentative D call TRBD2 (6 bases). The germline V and J ends were trimmed by 5 bases and 2 bases, with 17 bases remaining between them. CDR1 is SGHNT and CDR2 is YYREEE in the germline V gene (reference sequence). This CDR3 is built from 15 residues. The CDR3 coding sequence is TGTGCCAGCAGTATCGCGGGGAGCACTGCCTACGAGCAGTACTTC. It translates to CASSIAGSTAYEQYF. The entire variable domain, with the rest obtained from reference TRBV5-4 and TRBJ2-7, is as follows: ETGVTQSPTHLIKTRGQQVTLRCSSQSGHNTVSWYQQALGQGPQFIFQYYREEENGRGNFPPRFSGLQFPNYSSELNVNALELDDSALYLCASSIAGSTAYEQYFGPGTRLTVT.

The sample holds a few counts of this clone. This chain uses TRBV5-6 with TRBJ1-6; perhaps TRBD1 as D (6 bases). Germline values: CDR1 SGHDT, CDR2 YYEEEE. CDR3 length: 15 residues. The ends were cut back, 4 bases at V and 8 bases at J, with 16 bases in the middle. DNA for the CDR3: TGTGCCAGCAGCGCGCTAGGCAGGGGTGATTCACCCCTCCACTTT. Protein: CASSALGRGDSPLHF.

V and J are TRBV12-3 or TRBV12-4 and TRBJ1-1; D remains ambiguous. CDR3 length: 13 amino acids. The V and J ends lost 5 bases and 6 bases respectively, with 13 bases between them. CDR3 protein: CASSPRAGPEAFF. The CDR3 coding sequence is TGTGCCAGCAGTCCCCGAGCAGGCCCTGAAGCTTTCTTT.

The gene calls are TRBV19 and TRBJ1-1; 8 nucleotides line up with TRBD1. CDR1 and CDR2 from the germline V gene are LNHDA and SQIVND (reference sequence). The CDR3 consists of 15 residues. Trimming removed 2 bases from V and 1 base from J; junction bases left unmatched: 3. The CDR3 is CASSITRGPNTEAFF. DNA of the CDR3: TGTGCCAGTAGTATAACCAGGGGGCCGAACACTGAAGCTTTCTTT.

Here the CDR3 reads CASSQRLAGPLGTQYF. DNA for the CDR3: TGCGCCAGCAGTCAACGCCTTGCGGGGCCTCTGGGGACCCAGTACTTC. The chain employs TRBV5-1 and TRBJ2-5; D might be TRBD2 (6 bases). The CDR3 covers 16 residues. V was trimmed by 5 bases and J by 7 bases, leaving 24 bases between them. The germline V gene has CDR1 SGHRS and CDR2 YFSETQ. The full variable domain, its missing parts supplied by reference TRBV5-1 and TRBJ2-5, is KAGVTQTPRYLIKTRGQQVTLSCSPISGHRSVSWYQQTPGQGLQFLFEYFSETQRNKGNFPGRFSGRQFSNSRSEMNVSTLELGDSALYLCASSQRLAGPLGTQYFGPGTRLLVL.

The chain couples TRBV7-9 to TRBJ1-1, with a possible D match to TRBD1 (5 bases). Per germline, CDR1 SEHNR and CDR2 FQNEAQ (reference sequence). The V gene lost 1 base and the J gene lost 11 bases, with 11 bases spanning the gap. The CDR3 sequence is 12 residues long. DNA of the CDR3: TGTGCCAGCAGCTTAGGACAGACGAGGGCTTTCTTT. It yields the protein CASSLGQTRAFF.

V is TRBV6-2 or TRBV6-3 and J is TRBJ2-4, with 9 bases fitting TRBD1. The CDR3 spans 11 residues. V lost 5 bases to trimming and J lost 13 bases; unmatched junction nucleotides: 3. CDR1 is MNHEY and CDR2 is SVGEGT in the germline V gene. CDR3 coding DNA: TGTGCCAGCAGTGCCGGGACAGGGCAGTACTTC. Translation: CASSAGTGQYF.

This clone came up a few times. The V call is TRBV7-9, the J call TRBJ2-1; 7 bases align to TRBD2. With V trimmed by 5 bases and J by 0 bases, 4 bases remained unmatched. The CDR3 is 15 residues long. Germline lookup yields CDR1 SEHNR and CDR2 FQNEAQ (reference sequence). In nucleotides, the CDR3 is TGTGCCAGCAGCCGCGGGGGAAGCTCCTACAATGAGCAGTTCTTC. This translates into CASSRGGSSYNEQFF.

V usage is TRBV12-3 or TRBV12-4 and J usage is TRBJ1-1; D gene ambiguous. The CDR3 extends over 13 amino acids. V shed 2 bases and J shed 5 bases, with 9 bases lying between them. As DNA, the CDR3 is TGTGCCAGCAGTTTATTGGCGGGTACTGAAGCTTTCTTT. It yields the protein CASSLLAGTEAFF.

The chain is built from TRBV2 and TRBJ1-6, with TRBD1 as a possible D gene (6 bases). CDR1 is SNHLY, CDR2 FYNNEI, per germline. The CDR3 runs to 15 residues. The ends were cut back, 6 bases at V and 9 bases at J, with 18 bases in the middle. The CDR3 DNA sequence: TGTGCCAGCAGCCAAAGACAGGCCCAGGGTTCACCCCTCCACTTT. Its protein product is CASSQRQAQGSPLHF.

The chain employs TRBV9 and TRBJ1-2; D gene ambiguous. Germline V gene data show CDR1 as SGDLS and CDR2 as YYNGEE. This CDR3 comprises 14 residues. The V and J ends lost 0 bases and 6 bases respectively, with 12 bases between them. In nucleotides, the CDR3 is TGTGCCAGCAGCGTAGGCGCGACAAGAAATGGCTACACCTTC. Protein product: CASSVGATRNGYTF.

This clone was observed a single time. The genes are TRBV15 and TRBJ2-3; 7 bases are a match to TRBD1. CDR3 length: 16 residues. Germline CDR1 is LNHNV and CDR2 is YYDKDF (reference sequence). Trimming removed 5 bases from V and 0 bases from J; junction bases left unmatched: 8. In DNA form, the CDR3 reads TGTGCCACCAGCCCCTCCGAACAGGGGAGCACAGATACGCAGTATTTT. It yields the protein CATSPSEQGSTDTQYF.

This clone was observed once. The rearrangement links TRBV9 to TRBJ1-1; TRBD1 matches 7 bases. Trimming removed 4 bases from V and 0 bases from J; junction bases left unmatched: 6. This CDR3 region has 15 residues. Germline V gene lookup returns CDR1 SGDLS and CDR2 YYNGEE. The CDR3 is CASSPQGGMNTEAFF. The CDR3 DNA follows: TGTGCCAGCAGCCCTCAGGGGGGAATGAACACTGAAGCTTTCTTT.